The 28 T cell receptor beta chains presented below share a single source sample, sequenced in a study. TCRdb called the 5' RACE reads again in MiXCR, with one record for every CDR3 protein. This table holds 52,000 or so distinct CDR3 sequences, more than 20% found once. The sorted Tregs were CD4+CD25+CD127-/low cells. Specimen: tumor-infiltrating Tregs sorted from the breast tumor. These receptors were collected from a female donor with breast cancer.

In its sample, this clonotype was seen a few times. The chain carries TRBV4-1 and TRBJ1-4; D gene ambiguous. Looked up from germline, CDR1 is MGHRA and CDR2 is YSYEKL. The CDR3 runs 12 residues. V lost 0 bases, J lost 10 bases, and 6 bases lay in between. In DNA form, the CDR3 reads TGCGCCAGCAGCCAAGACCCGGGAAAACTGTTTTTT. As protein: CASSQDPGKLFF.

This clonotype was recorded many times. V and J are TRBV5-1 and TRBJ2-2, with D uncertain. Trimming removed 5 bases at V and 4 bases at J, with 12 bases between. CDR1 is SGHRS, CDR2 YFSETQ, per germline. This CDR3 contains 14 residues. DNA for the CDR3: TGCGCCAGCAGAAACTACTTGGGCACCGGGGAGCTGTTTTTT. Translating it yields CASRNYLGTGELFF.

The V gene is TRBV15, the J gene TRBJ1-4, with a weak D call TRBD1 (5 bases). Trimming pared 3 bases from V and 5 bases from J, leaving 13 bases between. The CDR3 covers 15 residues. From germline, CDR1 is LNHNV and CDR2 YYDKDF (reference sequence). The CDR3 DNA is TGTGCCACCAGCAGTCGGAGGGGTACCAATGAAAAACTGTTTTTT. This sequence encodes CATSSRRGTNEKLFF.

This clonotype has more than one count but fewer than ten. This chain connects TRBV7-2 to TRBJ1-2; D is possibly TRBD1 (6 bases). V lost 2 bases and J lost 8, with 12 bases in between. From germline, CDR1 is SGHTA and CDR2 FQGNSA. The CDR3 is made up of 13 amino acids. The DNA of the CDR3 is TGTGCCAGCAGCTTACGGGAGGGGGAAGGCTACACCTTC. Its translation is CASSLREGEGYTF.

The chain's CDR3 is CASSFGDIDEKLFF. As DNA, the CDR3 is TGCGCCAGCAGCTTTGGGGACATAGATGAAAAACTGTTTTTT. The chain employs TRBV5-1 and TRBJ1-4; tentatively, D is TRBD1 (6 bases). Trimming shortened V by 2 bases and J by 6 bases, and 11 bases separated the two germline ends. This CDR3 is 14 amino acids long. CDR1 is SGHRS and CDR2 is YFSETQ in the germline V gene.

Points on this clonotype: A much larger clone sits a single nucleotide away, making a read error possible. The chain links TRBV10-1 to TRBJ1-2; D uncertain. The CDR3 totals 14 residues. The germline CDR1 and CDR2 sequences are WNHNN and SYGVQD (reference sequence). The CDR3, as DNA: TGCGCCAGCAGTGAGTCGCAAGGGATCGATGGCAACACCTTC. Translated: CASSESQGIDGNTF.

This clonotype occurred many times. The gene calls are TRBV6-5 and TRBJ2-1, with D perhaps assigned TRBD1 or TRBD2 (5 bases each). The CDR3 length is 14 residues. V lost 5 bases and J lost 2, with 10 bases in between. The germline V gene has CDR1 MNHEY and CDR2 SVGAGI. CDR3 in amino acids: CASSRDGAYNEQFF. DNA for the CDR3: TGTGCCAGCAGTCGGGACGGAGCCTACAATGAGCAGTTCTTC.

This clonotype showed up just a few times. V gene TRBV4-1 combines with J gene TRBJ1-2, with TRBD1 as a possible D gene (6 bases). Germline values: CDR1 MGHRA, CDR2 YSYEKL. V lost 5 bases to trimming and J lost 8 bases, with 27 bases between them. The CDR3 runs to 17 residues. For the CDR3, the DNA is TGCGCCAGCAGCTCAGGGGTTATCTTGATTTCCAGTCGGGGCTACACCTTC. Translating gives CASSSGVILISSRGYTF.

The sample holds many counts of this clonotype. This chain uses TRBV6-6 with TRBJ2-7; D is unclear. CDR1 and CDR2 from the germline V gene are MNHNY and SVGAGI (reference sequence). The CDR3 totals 13 residues. Trimming removed 8 bases from V and 3 bases from J, with 14 bases in between. CDR3 amino acids: CASRLDSNYEQYF. CDR3 nucleotides: TGTGCCAGCCGTCTCGACTCTAACTACGAGCAGTACTTC.

Of note for this clonotype: This may be a read error, as it is one base from a much larger clone. The chain combines TRBV7-2 with TRBJ2-1; the D call may be TRBD1 or TRBD2 (5 bases each). Per germline, CDR1 SGHTA and CDR2 FQGNSA. This CDR3 is 14 amino acids long. Between the trimmed V and J ends, which lost 4 bases and 6 bases, there was a span of 13 bases. CDR3 protein: CASSSDPGSNEQFF. The CDR3 coding sequence is TGTGCCAGCAGCTCAGACCCAGGGAGCAATGAGCAGTTCTTC. The whole variable domain, remainder taken from reference TRBV7-2 and TRBJ2-1, is GAGVSQSPSNKVTEKGKDVELRCDPISGHTALYWYRQSLGQGLEFLIYFQGNSAPDKSGLPSDRFSAERTGGSVSTLTIQRTQQEDSAVYLCASSSDPGSNEQFFGPGTRLTVL.

This clonotype was counted between two and nine times. V is TRBV9 and J is TRBJ2-1, with D maybe TRBD1 (5 bases). The germline V gene has CDR1 SGDLS and CDR2 YYNGEE. The CDR3 is 15 residues long. V shed 0 bases and J shed 6 bases, with 13 bases lying between them. Here the CDR3 reads CASSVAQGSSNEQFF. As DNA, the CDR3 is TGTGCCAGCAGCGTAGCGCAGGGAAGTTCCAATGAGCAGTTCTTC.

This clonotype was recorded many times. The gene calls are TRBV5-1 and TRBJ1-1; no firm D call. Germline V gene sequence: CDR1 SGHRS, CDR2 YFSETQ. The V end was cut by 0 bases, the J end by 1 base, with 7 bases between. The CDR3 extends over 14 amino acids. The CDR3 nucleotides are TGCGCCAGCAGCTTGGACGCAGCGAACACTGAAGCTTTCTTT. Encoded protein: CASSLDAANTEAFF.

Only a few counts were recorded for this clonotype. At one end, the junction sequence differs from germline, possibly due to a read error. V and J are TRBV7-2 and TRBJ1-1; the D gene is possibly TRBD1 (6 bases). The germline V gene encodes CDR1 SGHTA and CDR2 FQGNSA. This CDR3 comprises 14 residues. The CDR3 here is CASSPYRVNAEAFF. The CDR3 DNA reads as TGTGCCAGCAGCCCGTACAGGGTGAACGCTGAAGCTTTCTTT.

This chain uses TRBV20-1 with TRBJ1-5; unclear D gene. With 1 base removed from V and 4 bases from J, the gap between germline ends came to 5 bases. Germline CDR1 and CDR2: DFQATT and SNEGSKA (reference sequence). The CDR3 is made up of 12 amino acids. In DNA form, the CDR3 reads TGCAGTGCTAGAGTTAGGAATCAGCCCCAGCATTTT. The encoded protein is CSARVRNQPQHF.

This clonotype has a count of ten or more. The chain is built from TRBV7-2 and TRBJ2-7; 9 bases fit TRBD2. V was clipped by 3 bases and J by 2 bases; unmatched bases: 14. The germline CDR1 and CDR2 sequences are SGHTA and FQGNSA. The CDR3 consists of 18 residues. CDR3 sequence: CASSLIIWGSGSPYEQYF. The CDR3 DNA follows: TGTGCCAGCAGCTTGATTATATGGGGTAGCGGGAGTCCCTACGAGCAGTACTTC.

This clonotype was observed many times. The rearrangement links TRBV20-1 to TRBJ1-2; 8 bases are a match to TRBD1. The CDR3 is 13 residues long. The J segment lost 1 base and the V segment lost 5 bases, leaving 3 bases of the junction unmatched. Germline V gene sequence: CDR1 DFQATT, CDR2 SNEGSKA (reference sequence). As DNA, the CDR3 is TGCAGTGCTCCTGACAGGGGTAACTATGGCTACACCTTC. Its translation is CSAPDRGNYGYTF.

The rearrangement links TRBV18 to TRBJ2-7; the match to TRBD1 covers 8 bases. V lost 3 bases and J lost 6; bases outside the gene matches: 1. The CDR3 length is 12 residues. Germline V gene data show CDR1 as KGHSH and CDR2 as LQKENI. The DNA for the CDR3 is TGTGCCAGCTCACCTGACAGGGGCGAGCAGTACTTC. As protein: CASSPDRGEQYF.

The table lists this clonotype with many counts. Written as DNA, the CDR3 is TGTGCCAGCAGCGGGGGACTAGCGGTCCGCAATGAGCAGTTCTTC. It is translated as CASSGGLAVRNEQFF. The chain employs TRBV9 and TRBJ2-1; 11 positions match TRBD2. Looked up from germline, CDR1 is SGDLS and CDR2 is YYNGEE. The CDR3 consists of 15 residues. J gave up 6 bases and V 3 bases, and 5 bases lay outside the gene matches.

V and J are TRBV30 and TRBJ2-5; D uncertain. CDR1 is GTSNPN and CDR2 is SVGIG in the germline V gene (reference sequence). This CDR3 contains 11 residues. Trimming took off 4 bases at V and 2 bases at J, with 5 bases between the two ends. This chain's CDR3 is CAWIGQETQYF. As DNA, the CDR3 is TGTGCCTGGATTGGGCAAGAGACCCAGTACTTC.

A remark on this clonotype: A much larger clone sits a single nucleotide away, making a read error possible. The chain couples TRBV7-2 to TRBJ1-4; D perhaps matches TRBD1 (6 bases). The CDR3 loop spans 15 amino acids. Looked up from germline, CDR1 is SGHTA and CDR2 is FQGNSA. CDR3 loop: CASSQGRGLEEKLCF. As DNA, the CDR3 is TGTGCCAGCAGCCAGGGGCGGGGGCTGGAAGAAAAACTGTGTTTT. The variable domain in full, completed from reference TRBV7-2 and TRBJ1-4, reads GAGVSQSPSNKVTEKGKDVELRCDPISGHTALYWYRQSLGQGLEFLIYFQGNSAPDKSGLPSDRFSAERTGGSVSTLTIQRTQQEDSAVYLCASSQGRGLEEKLCFGSGTQLSVL.

This clonotype was observed a few times. The V call is TRBV7-2, the J call TRBJ2-5; no clear D. CDR3 size: 14 residues. The germline V gene encodes CDR1 SGHTA and CDR2 FQGNSA. Between the trimmed V and J ends, which lost 5 bases and 2 bases, there was a span of 12 bases. CDR3 DNA sequence: TGTGCCAGCAGCCAGCACGGAGCTCAAGAGACCCAGTACTTC. Its translation is CASSQHGAQETQYF.

This rearrangement joins TRBV6-6 to TRBJ2-1; a weak D match, TRBD2 (5 bases). The CDR3 covers 13 residues. Germline loops: CDR1 MNHNY, CDR2 SVGAGI (reference sequence). V lost 2 bases to trimming and J lost 10 bases, with 12 bases between them. The CDR3 spells CASSYDLAREQFF. The CDR3 DNA reads TGTGCCAGCAGTTACGATCTAGCTCGGGAGCAGTTCTTC.

This clonotype was seen once. The CDR3, as DNA: TGTGCCAGCAGTCTTGGGACAGGAGGGCAGGGGGATGGCTACACCTTC. Encoded protein: CASSLGTGGQGDGYTF. The chain is built from TRBV2 and TRBJ1-2; 8 positions match TRBD1. After removal of 5 bases from V and 6 bases from J, the junction contained 14 bases not matched to a gene. The CDR3 runs to 16 residues. CDR1 and CDR2 (germline): SNHLY, FYNNEI. Based on the CDR3 plus reference TRBV2 and TRBJ1-2, the full variable domain is EPEVTQTPSHQVTQMGQEVILRCVPISNHLYFYWYRQILGQKVEFLVSFYNNEISEKSEIFDDQFSVERPDGSNFTLKIRSTKLEDSAMYFCASSLGTGGQGDGYTFGSGTRLTVV.

This clonotype was counted many times. In DNA form, the CDR3 reads TGTGCCAGCAGACAGGGCCACGAGCAGTACTTC. Its translation is CASRQGHEQYF. V usage is TRBV6-5 and J usage is TRBJ2-7, with a possible D match to TRBD1 (6 bases). V dropped 6 bases and J dropped 5 bases, with 8 bases sitting between them. CDR3 length: 11 residues. Per the germline V gene, CDR1 is MNHEY and CDR2 is SVGAGI.

Concerning this clonotype itself: A much larger clone differs from this one at a single base, so this may be a read error. The CDR3 loop reads CASSPGPINTIYF. CDR3 nucleotides: TGCGCCAGCAGCCCGGGACCTATAAACACCATATATTTT. The V gene is TRBV5-1, the J gene TRBJ1-3, with a tentative D call TRBD1 (5 bases). CDR1 and CDR2 (germline): SGHRS, YFSETQ. V lost 4 bases, J lost 6 bases, and 11 bases lay in between. This CDR3 is 13 amino acids long.

This clonotype was seen many times. The V call is TRBV20-1, the J call TRBJ2-1; TRBD2 matches 12 bases. The CDR3 runs 18 residues. The germline gives CDR1 DFQATT, CDR2 SNEGSKA (reference sequence). Trimming at V came to 6 bases and at J to 4 bases, leaving 16 bases not matched to a gene. In DNA form, the CDR3 reads TGCAGTGCCCGACCCAACCGACTAGCGGGGGCCCTATACAATGAGCAGTTCTTC. Translated, it gives CSARPNRLAGALYNEQFF.

This clonotype was seen a few times. V and J are TRBV20-1 and TRBJ1-1; D is ambiguous. Germline-derived CDR1 and CDR2 are DFQATT and SNEGSKA (reference sequence). The germline V and J ends were trimmed by 3 bases and 5 bases, with 7 bases remaining between them. The CDR3 contains 11 residues. The CDR3 reads CSASKRTEAFF. CDR3 sequence (DNA): TGCAGTGCTAGTAAGCGGACTGAAGCTTTCTTT.

The rearrangement links TRBV28 to TRBJ1-2, with 7 bases identical to TRBD1. V dropped 3 bases and J dropped 2; count of bases not matched to a gene: 6. Per the germline V gene, CDR1 is MDHEN and CDR2 is SYDVKM. This CDR3 region has 15 residues. CDR3 DNA sequence: TGTGCCAGCAGTTTCCCCAGGGGGGGAAACTATGGCTACACCTTC. It encodes CASSFPRGGNYGYTF.